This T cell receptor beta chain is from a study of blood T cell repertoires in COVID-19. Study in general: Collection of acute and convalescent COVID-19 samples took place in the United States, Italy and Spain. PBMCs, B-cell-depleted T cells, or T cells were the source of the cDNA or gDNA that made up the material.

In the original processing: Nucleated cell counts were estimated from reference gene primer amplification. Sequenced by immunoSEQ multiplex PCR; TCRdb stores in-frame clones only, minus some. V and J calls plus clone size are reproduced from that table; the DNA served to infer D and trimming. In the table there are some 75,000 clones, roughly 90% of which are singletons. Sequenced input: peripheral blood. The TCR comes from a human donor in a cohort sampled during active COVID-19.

The CDR3, as DNA: TGTGCCAGTAGTATAGAAGGACAGGGGGCGAAGGCGAACACCGGGGAGCTGTTTTTT. Translation gives CASSIEGQGAKANTGELFF. This chain links TRBV19 with TRBJ2-2; TRBD1 agrees at 11 bases. After removal of 0 bases from V and 0 bases from J, the junction contained 6 bases not matched to a gene. Germline V gene data show CDR1 as LNHDA and CDR2 as SQIVND (reference sequence). The CDR3 length is 19 residues.